This T cell receptor (beta chain) was retrieved from a study of blood T cell repertoires in COVID-19. Background on the study: Spain, Italy and the United States supplied samples that represented acute and convalescent COVID-19. Nucleic acid was either cDNA or gDNA, and it came from T cells, B-cell-depleted T cells, or PBMCs.

V dropped 3 bases and J dropped 5; count of bases not matched to a gene: 1. Germline-derived CDR1 and CDR2 are SGHTA and FQGTGA. The CDR3 length is 14 residues. Original handling: Estimation of nucleated cell counts was performed using reference gene primer amplification. Measured with immunoSEQ multiplex PCR; TCRdb has only the in-frame clones, and not every one. D and trimming were read from the DNA, whereas the V and J calls and clone size are those reported in that table. Among a few hundred thousand clones, 70% to 90% were seen once, and the ten largest hold around 0.67%. The sequenced sample consisted of peripheral blood. This receptor was obtained from a human donor in a cohort sampled during active COVID-19. The gene calls are TRBV7-3 and TRBJ1-6; 7 bases are a match to TRBD1. The CDR3 bases are TGTGCCAGCAGCTTTACAGGGGATAATTCACCCCTCCACTTT. Translated, it gives CASSFTGDNSPLHF.